This TCR beta chain was sequenced during a study of blood T cell repertoires in COVID-19. The germline V gene encodes CDR1 SGHTA and CDR2 FQGNSA. V was clipped by 2 bases and J by 0 bases, with 10 bases between them. This CDR3 is built from 15 residues. Clones were sequenced by immunoSEQ multiplex PCR, and TCRdb holds only the in-frame ones, with some missing. Here the sample spans 300,000 to 400,000 clones, roughly nine tenths being singletons. Categorization into cohorts depended on clinical history that participants reported. Two negative PCRs, clearance, or symptom resolution had been documented for recovered Cohort 3 donors.

The rearrangement joins TRBV7-2 to TRBJ1-2; TRBD1 might be the D (5 bases). Material for sequencing was PBMCs or T cells enriched from blood (not recorded which). This TCR came from a woman aged 30 to 39 who had recovered from COVID-19. The chain's CDR3 is CASSLTSTANYGYTF. As DNA, the CDR3 is TGTGCCAGCAGCTTAACCTCGACAGCTAACTATGGCTACACCTTC.